Included here is one T cell receptor (beta chain) sequence, with context. Its recognized antigen is unknown. Base qualities are not at hand, and no much larger clone is one base apart. The sample's time point label, decoded: baseline before first vaccination. Vaccinee samples came from UK trials COV001 and COV002, including a single-blind randomized controlled phase 2/3 trial of AZD1222 (ChAdOx1 nCoV-19) in healthy adults. For TCRbeta chain sequencing, PBMC samples were collected from trial participants at day 0 and at day 28 after the second dose. V gives up 4 bases and J gives up 0 bases, and the segment between their germline ends measures 10 bases. Via the germline V gene (reference sequence), CDR1 is LGHDT and CDR2 YNNKEL. The CDR3 sequence holds 14 residues, the cysteine and phenylalanine included. The CDR3 DNA has 42 bases and is translated from base 1. The CDR3 regions of human TCRbeta chains were analyzed by immunosequencing. The paper's data handling went like this. Repertoire TCRs were matched against a reference library of SARS-CoV-2-specific TCRs generated with the MIRA antigen-specificity platform. Breadth meant the fraction of unique TCRs that were SARS-CoV-2-associated, whereas depth meant the fraction of total T cells that were SARS-CoV-2-associated. Using the MIRA data, each spike-specific TCR was mapped to the spike region that the TCR reacts to and placed in a CD4 or CD8 class. Log10-transformed breadth and depth values were compared by one-way ANOVA with Sidak's multiple comparisons tests. TCRdb mirrors the immuneACCESS table, restricted to in-frame sequences. Some clones are absent from its copies; in checked studies, under half trace to an unresolved V gene, and the reason for the others is unknown. From that table come the V and J calls and clone size; the DNA was used to work out D and trimming. This sample lists tens of thousands of clones; around four fifths were detected once. The ten largest account for under 7% of the sample.

This entry belongs to a study of T cell responses to AZD1222 COVID-19 vaccine (dated by TCRdb to about 2021). Regarding the complete study: AZD1222 recipients given second doses at about 4 weeks or at about 12 weeks were pooled, since spike-specific TCR depth and breadth were not found to differ between the two schedules. TCR sequencing was performed for some 250 trial participants, of whom about 200 were given two doses of AZD1222 and approximately 26 were given two doses of MenACWY control vaccine. Trial participants were enrolled by age into subgroups of 18-55, 56-69 and 70-plus years, and about 150, 27 and 61 TCR-sequenced participants, respectively, were included in these subgroups.

General conclusions and limits of the study: After two AZD1222 doses, both the breadth and the depth of spike-specific TCRs were significantly higher than at day 0 and than in MenACWY recipients. The 56-69-year group was small, and its depth increase did not reach significance, likely because of low power. The vaccine-associated CD4 TCRs covered the entire spike protein, and the dominant responses fell in regions 160-218 and 743-854. Nearly half of unique spike-specific TCRs reportedly recognized epitopes outside regions mutated in the B.1.351 and B.1.1.7 variants. Most participants were white British and females outnumbered males, and the authors suggested that clonal diversity may have been underestimated. Because no day 14 peak-response samples were available, repertoires were characterized only after the peak T cell response. Conclusions about previously exposed vaccinees were limited because only a handful of AZD1222 recipients were SARS-CoV-2 seropositive at baseline.

The V and J genes are TRBV3-1 (or the pseudogene TRBV3-2) and TRBJ2-7; tentative D gene TRBD1, with 5 bases matching. The sample in question was peripheral blood, obtained on day 0 of AZD1222 vaccination. The sequence was obtained from an adult in good health. Here the CDR3 is given as CASSPGHSSYEQYF. The nucleotide sequence reads as follows: TGTGCCAGCAGCCCCGGACATAGCTCCTACGAGCAGTACTTC.